The source of this T cell receptor beta chain is a study of HIV-infected patients and healthy controls. Overall study results and limits: Compared with untreated HIV+ repertoires, healthy controls showed roughly threefold more distinct CDR3s and higher Shannon diversity. During therapy, HIV-associated CDR3s fell significantly in frequency, while CMV-associated CDR3s did not change significantly.

CDR1 MNHEY and CDR2 SVGAGI come from the germline V gene. The CDR3 has 16 amino acids. Deletions cut 5 bases from V and 0 bases from J, with 14 bases between. This clonotype was found many times. Its antigen is not identified. cDNA was made from about 510 ng RNA using alpha and beta constant primers. Using multiplexing indices, alpha and beta chain libraries were generated apart by chain-specific third strand synthesis. TCRdb redid the calling of the 5' RACE reads with MiXCR, one entry per CDR3 protein. The top ten clones hold around 24% of a sample with approximately 12,000 distinct CDR3 sequences, approximately 9.1% of them seen once. The repertoire came from unfractionated whole blood and reflected all unsorted peripheral T cells. Enrolled donors were untreated HIV-infected adults about to begin antiretroviral therapy.

The source of this sequence is an adult with HIV infection. The donor label of this sample is uncertain. The starting material was blood, obtained before antiretroviral therapy. The chain links TRBV6-5 to TRBJ1-5, with D perhaps matching TRBD1 (5 bases). CDR3 protein: CASSPLGVDSNQPQHF. The CDR3 DNA follows: TGTGCCAGCAGTCCCCTGGGGGTAGATAGCAATCAGCCCCAGCATTTT.